The T cell receptor (beta chain) described here comes from a study of CD8+ T cells in alopecia areata. Study-wide context: Oral tofacitinib (5 to 10 mg twice daily) was administered to treated patients. The tofacitinib course ran for 6 to 18 months and was followed by 6 months off drug.

Extracted RNA was reverse transcribed, and the resulting cDNA served as sequencing template. The assay was immunoSEQ multiplex PCR, and TCRdb's table has in-frame clones only and misses some. This sample carries about 97,000 clones, roughly 41% of them seen once, and the ten largest clones take approximately 1.4%. Germline CDR1 and CDR2: SGHNT and YYREEE (reference sequence). The CDR3 is 12 residues long. Trimming pared 5 bases from V and 2 bases from J, leaving 6 bases between. Alopecia areata patients provided lesional scalp punch biopsies and peripheral blood. The sequence derives from a human donor with alopecia areata. The rearrangement uses TRBV5-4 and TRBJ2-3, with unresolved D. The material sequenced was CD4+ T cells sorted from blood. The CDR3 nucleotides read TGTGCCAGCAGGCTAGACACAGATACGCAGTATTTT. Translating gives CASRLDTDTQYF.